The 15 T cell receptor beta chains below come from one sample, sequenced in a study of cytomegalovirus exposure and HLA in healthy donors. The PCR used 60 Vbeta and 13 Jbeta primers. The data were produced by immunoSEQ multiplex PCR, yet TCRdb's version contains in-frame clones alone and is incomplete. This sample carries 130,000 or so clones, roughly three quarters of them seen once, and the ten largest clones take about 1%. The material sequenced was PBMCs. The receptor source for this set is a woman aged 55-75 years in good health and CMV-seronegative.

The chain couples TRBV28 to TRBJ2-7, with 10 bases matching TRBD2. Germline V gene sequence: CDR1 MDHEN, CDR2 SYDVKM. The CDR3 loop spans 14 amino acids. After removal of 5 bases from V and 4 bases from J, the junction contained 5 bases not matched to a gene. The CDR3 DNA follows: TGTGCCAGCAGTAGAAGACTAGCGGGTTACGAGCAGTACTTC. Translation: CASSRRLAGYEQYF.

The chain links TRBV30 to TRBJ2-3; TRBD1 aligns across 9 bases. The CDR3 has 13 amino acids. Germline-derived CDR1 and CDR2 are GTSNPN and SVGIG (reference sequence). Trimming removed 5 bases from V and 4 bases from J; junction bases left unmatched: 4. Written as DNA, the CDR3 is TGTGCCTGGGAGACAGGGGGATCAGATACGCAGTATTTT. Translating it yields CAWETGGSDTQYF.

This rearrangement joins TRBV7-9 to TRBJ2-5, with D tentatively TRBD1 (6 bases). Per the germline V gene, CDR1 is SEHNR and CDR2 is FQNEAQ (reference sequence). Trimming left V 5 bases short and J 5 bases short, with 12 bases between. CDR3 length equals 13 residues. CDR3 coding DNA: TGTGCCAGCAGCCAACAGGGTGCCGAGACCCAGTACTTC. This encodes CASSQQGAETQYF.

The rearrangement links TRBV2 to TRBJ2-7; 15 bases are a match to TRBD2. Per germline, CDR1 SNHLY and CDR2 FYNNEI. This CDR3 has 15 amino acids. After removal of 5 bases from V and 6 bases from J, the junction contained 5 bases not matched to a gene. The CDR3 spells CASSKGLAGGSEQYF. The CDR3 nucleotides are TGTGCCAGCAGTAAGGGACTAGCGGGAGGTAGCGAGCAGTACTTC.

The J gene is TRBJ1-5, the V gene TRBV30; D perhaps matches TRBD1 (6 bases). The germline V and J ends were trimmed by 0 bases and 6 bases, with 6 bases remaining between them. Germline CDR1 GTSNPN, CDR2 SVGIG (reference sequence). The CDR3 loop spans 12 amino acids. CDR3 amino acids: CAWSVQGQPQHF. The CDR3 DNA reads as TGTGCCTGGAGTGTACAGGGTCAGCCCCAGCATTTT.

The genes are TRBV6-5 and TRBJ2-7; D possibly corresponds to TRBD2 (6 bases). Germline V gene sequence: CDR1 MNHEY, CDR2 SVGAGI. This CDR3 spans 13 amino acids. With 0 bases removed from V and 7 bases from J, the gap between germline ends came to 10 bases. CDR3: CASSYSPAGEQYF. The CDR3 DNA reads TGTGCCAGCAGTTACTCGCCGGCGGGAGAGCAGTACTTC.

The rearrangement uses TRBV10-2 and TRBJ2-4; no clear D gene. Germline-derived CDR1 and CDR2 are WSHSY and SAAADI. There are 13 residues in the CDR3. Trimming removed 11 bases from V and 0 bases from J, with 11 bases in between. CDR3: CAGSSEAKNIQYF. CDR3 coding DNA: TGCGCCGGCTCCAGTGAAGCCAAAAACATTCAGTACTTC.

The chain recombines TRBV4-1 with TRBJ2-1; D is unresolved. Trimming left V 5 bases short and J 8 bases short, with 13 bases between. The CDR3 contains 13 residues. Germline CDR1 is MGHRA and CDR2 is YSYEKL. CDR3 in DNA: TGCGCCAGCAGCTTACGGGTCGGTGATGAGCAGTTCTTC. Protein: CASSLRVGDEQFF.

A word on this clone: The same CDR3 is also encoded by other DNA sequences in this sample. CDR3 sequence reads: CASRGGGTDTQYF. CDR3 DNA: TGTGCCAGTAGAGGGGGGGGCACAGATACGCAGTATTTT. J is TRBJ2-3 and V is TRBV19; TRBD2 is a possible D gene (7 bases). CDR1 and CDR2 (germline): LNHDA, SQIVND (reference sequence). This CDR3 comprises 13 residues. The ends were cut back, 6 bases at V and 1 base at J, with 8 bases in the middle.

The V and J genes are TRBV27 and TRBJ2-6; the D is unclear. Germline values: CDR1 MNHEY, CDR2 SMNVEV (reference sequence). V was shortened by 7 bases and J by 4 bases, with 8 bases between the two germline ends. The CDR3 is made up of 13 amino acids. The CDR3 loop reads CASTPGGANVLTF. In DNA, the CDR3 is TGTGCCAGCACTCCCGGGGGGGCCAACGTCCTGACTTTC.

CDR3 sequence (DNA): TGTGCCAGCTCACTATCCGGGACAGCTCCCTACGAGCAGTACTTC. This encodes CASSLSGTAPYEQYF. The genes are TRBV18 and TRBJ2-7; 7 bases agree with TRBD1. The V segment lost 4 bases and the J segment 2 bases; nucleotides outside the gene matches: 8. This CDR3 has 15 residues. Germline V gives CDR1 KGHSH, CDR2 LQKENI.

This clone was observed a few times. As DNA, the CDR3 is TGTGCCAGCAGGGCCCCCCGACAGGGGGCCAATCAGCCCCAGCATTTT. As protein: CASRAPRQGANQPQHF. V and J are TRBV28 and TRBJ1-5, with 10 bases that match TRBD1. Unmatched junction bases numbered 8, after V lost 6 bases and J lost 3 bases. This CDR3 comprises 16 residues. Germline loops: CDR1 MDHEN, CDR2 SYDVKM. The full variable domain, with the rest looked up from reference TRBV28 and TRBJ1-5, is DVKVTQSSRYLVKRTGEKVFLECVQDMDHENMFWYRQDPGLGLRLIYFSYDVKMKEKGDIPEGYSVSREKKERFSLILESASTNQTSMYLCASRAPRQGANQPQHFGDGTRLSIL.

A few counts support this clone. The V call is TRBV7-3, the J call TRBJ2-2; possibly TRBD1 for D (5 bases). V was pared by 1 base and J by 6 bases, with 12 bases between. This CDR3 contains 15 residues. Germline loops: CDR1 SGHTA, CDR2 FQGTGA. The CDR3 sequence: CASSLNGRVAGELFF. The CDR3 DNA reads as TGTGCCAGCAGCTTAAACGGCAGGGTGGCCGGGGAGCTGTTTTTT.

The chain links TRBV5-1 to TRBJ2-5; possibly TRBD2 for D (6 bases). TRBJ2-7 explains the end of the DNA better; the J call may be wrong. CDR1 SGHRS and CDR2 YFSETQ come from the germline V gene. The CDR3 has 13 residues. The CDR3 DNA reads as TGCGCCAGCAGCCGGGACTGGGGATCCGAGCAGTACTTC. Protein sequence: CASSRDWGSEQYF.

The rearrangement joins TRBV30 to TRBJ2-7, with TRBD1 identical over 9 bases. The CDR3 has 14 residues. V was clipped by 1 base and J by 4 bases; unmatched bases: 5. Germline V gene lookup returns CDR1 GTSNPN and CDR2 SVGIG (reference sequence). CDR3 DNA: TGTGCCTGGAGTGGCGGGACAGGGATATACGAGCAGTACTTC. The encoded protein is CAWSGGTGIYEQYF.